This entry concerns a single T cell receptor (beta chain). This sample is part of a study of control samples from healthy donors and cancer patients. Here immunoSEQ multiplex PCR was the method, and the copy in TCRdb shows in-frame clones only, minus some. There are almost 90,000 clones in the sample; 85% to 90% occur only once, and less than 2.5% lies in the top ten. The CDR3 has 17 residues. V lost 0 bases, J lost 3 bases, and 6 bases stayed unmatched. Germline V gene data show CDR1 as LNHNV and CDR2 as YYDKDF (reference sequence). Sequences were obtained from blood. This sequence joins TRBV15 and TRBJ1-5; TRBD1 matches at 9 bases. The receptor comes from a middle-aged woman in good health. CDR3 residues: CATSRDSGTGNNQPQHF. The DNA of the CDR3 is TGTGCCACCAGCAGAGATTCGGGGACAGGGAACAATCAGCCCCAGCATTTT. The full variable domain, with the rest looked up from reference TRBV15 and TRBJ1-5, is DAMVIQNPRYQVTQFGKPVTLSCSQTLNHNVMYWYQQKSSQAPKLLFHYYDKDFNNEADTPDNFQSRRPNTSFCFLDIRSPGLGDTAMYLCATSRDSGTGNNQPQHFGDGTRLSIL.